These 24 T cell receptor beta chains came from one sample sequenced in a study of blood T cell repertoires in COVID-19. Profiling relied on immunoSEQ multiplex PCR, and the TCRdb table lists in-frame clones only, not all of them. The repertoire holds fewer than 400,000 clones, roughly 85% seen once, with 3.6% in the top ten. Source material: peripheral blood. All receptors derive from a woman under 30 with acute or convalescent COVID-19.

This CDR3 is CASSLGTEMNTEAFF. The CDR3, as DNA: TGTGCCAGCAGCTTGGGTACAGAGATGAACACTGAAGCTTTCTTT. This sequence joins TRBV5-4 and TRBJ1-1; D remains unclear. The CDR3 sequence is 15 residues long. The V and J ends lost 0 bases and 0 bases respectively, with 9 bases between them. CDR1 is SGHNT, CDR2 YYREEE, per germline (reference sequence).

The chain has TRBV5-1 and TRBJ1-2, with TRBD1 as a possible D gene (6 bases). CDR1 is SGHRS, CDR2 YFSETQ, per germline. V was cut by 4 bases and J by 4 bases, with 17 bases left in between. This CDR3 is built from 15 residues. CDR3 loop: CASSPLQGTSYGYTF. The CDR3, as DNA: TGCGCCAGCAGCCCTCTTCAGGGGACTAGCTATGGCTACACCTTC. The variable domain in full, completed from reference TRBV5-1 and TRBJ1-2, reads KAGVTQTPRYLIKTRGQQVTLSCSPISGHRSVSWYQQTPGQGLQFLFEYFSETQRNKGNFPGRFSGRQFSNSRSEMNVSTLELGDSALYLCASSPLQGTSYGYTFGSGTRLTVV.

The CDR3 bases are TGTGCCAGCAGCCCAACTAGCGAATCCTACAATGAGCAGTTCTTC. As protein: CASSPTSESYNEQFF. This chain uses TRBV7-3 with TRBJ2-1; TRBD2 matches at 7 bases. Per germline, CDR1 SGHTA and CDR2 FQGTGA. This CDR3 comprises 15 residues. Germline trimming cut 5 bases from V and 1 base from J; bases unmatched to any gene: 5.

The chain couples TRBV4-1 to TRBJ2-2, with D tentatively TRBD1 (6 bases). V lost 2 bases and J 2 bases, leaving 12 bases between the germline ends. The CDR3 is 16 amino acids. The germline CDR1 and CDR2 sequences are MGHRA and YSYEKL. Here the CDR3 reads CASSQFGTLNTGELFF. The CDR3 DNA reads as TGCGCCAGCAGCCAATTTGGGACACTTAACACCGGGGAGCTGTTTTTT.

The V and J genes are TRBV5-8 and TRBJ1-1; 7 nucleotides align to TRBD1. V lost 3 bases, J lost 0 bases, and 5 bases stayed unmatched. The V gene's germline CDR1 is SGHTS and CDR2 YDEGEE. This CDR3 spans 15 amino acids. The CDR3 DNA sequence: TGTGCCAGCAGCTCAGGGACAGTAATGAACACTGAAGCTTTCTTT. This gives the protein CASSSGTVMNTEAFF.

The chain carries TRBV11-2 and TRBJ2-5; TRBD2 matches at 14 bases. V lost 1 base, J lost 5 bases, and 6 bases stayed unmatched. The CDR3 extends over 17 amino acids. Germline V gene data show CDR1 as SGHAT and CDR2 as FQNNGV. The CDR3 spells CASSLVTSGRARETQYF. For the CDR3, the DNA is TGTGCCAGCAGCTTAGTGACTAGCGGGAGGGCCCGGGAGACCCAGTACTTC.

This chain joins TRBV5-1 and TRBJ1-1; TRBD1 matches at 8 bases. V lost 5 bases, J lost 2 bases, and 5 bases stayed unmatched. Germline CDR1 SGHRS, CDR2 YFSETQ. CDR3 length: 14 residues. The CDR3 region has the DNA TGCGCCAGCAGGGAGGGACAGGTTAACACTGAAGCTTTCTTT. It encodes CASREGQVNTEAFF.

As DNA, the CDR3 is TGTGCCAGCAGTTTTTGGCAGGGGGACGCCTACCCCTACGAGCAGTACTTC. Its protein product is CASSFWQGDAYPYEQYF. V gene TRBV28 combines with J gene TRBJ2-7; 7 bases agree with TRBD1. V lost 3 bases and J lost 2; bases outside the gene matches: 13. The CDR3 has 17 residues. Germline V lookup: CDR1 MDHEN, CDR2 SYDVKM.

The chain couples TRBV5-8 to TRBJ1-5, with a weak D call TRBD1 (5 bases). The V gene lost 1 base and the J gene lost 4 bases, with 12 bases spanning the gap. The CDR3 totals 15 residues. CDR1 is SGHTS, CDR2 YDEGEE, per germline. This CDR3 is CASSLTGTQNQPQHF. The CDR3 DNA reads TGTGCCAGCAGCTTGACCGGGACTCAAAATCAGCCCCAGCATTTT.

CDR3 sequence: CAISGGLSNEKLFF. The CDR3 region has the DNA TGTGCCATCAGTGGGGGGCTATCTAATGAAAAACTGTTTTTT. This sequence joins TRBV10-3 and TRBJ1-4, with D possibly matching TRBD1 (6 bases). V was clipped by 4 bases and J by 3 bases, with 9 bases between them. CDR1 and CDR2 (germline): ENHRY, SYGVKD. The length of the CDR3 is 14 residues.

The chain uses TRBV11-2 and TRBJ2-1, with 9 bases fitting TRBD2. CDR1 and CDR2 (germline): SGHAT, FQNNGV. V was clipped by 0 bases and J by 8 bases; unmatched bases: 8. This CDR3 is 16 amino acids long. The CDR3 region is CASSLEGGRASYEQFF. In DNA form, the CDR3 reads TGTGCCAGCAGCTTAGAGGGCGGGAGGGCGTCGTATGAGCAGTTCTTC.

The J gene is TRBJ2-2, the V gene TRBV7-3; tentative D call: TRBD2 (6 bases). Germline V gene sequence: CDR1 SGHTA, CDR2 FQGTGA. V was pared by 4 bases and J by 4 bases, with 10 bases between. CDR3 length: 14 residues. The CDR3 coding sequence is TGTGCCAGCAGCTACGGGGGACCCACCGGGGAGCTGTTTTTT. Its translation is CASSYGGPTGELFF.

This clone appeared once. The CDR3 loop is CASSLRQGAGELFF. CDR3 in DNA: TGTGCCAGCAGCTTGCGGCAGGGGGCCGGGGAGCTGTTTTTT. This rearrangement joins TRBV7-9 to TRBJ2-2; TRBD1 matches at 7 bases. From germline, CDR1 is SEHNR and CDR2 FQNEAQ (reference sequence). The CDR3 has 14 residues. The V and J ends lost 3 bases and 6 bases, in that order; junction bases with no gene match: 4.

This sequence joins TRBV28 and TRBJ2-7; TRBD2 matches 7 bases. With 7 bases clipped from V and 6 bases from J, the junction kept 12 bases outside the gene matches. Germline values: CDR1 MDHEN, CDR2 SYDVKM. The CDR3 is 14 residues long. CDR3 nucleotides: TGTGCCAGCACCTTAGCGGGTGAAACGGGCGAGCAGTACTTC. Translated: CASTLAGETGEQYF.

This clone was seen just once. Sequence at one end of the junction differs from germline and may be a read error. The rearrangement joins TRBV28 to TRBJ2-5; 8 bases are a match to TRBD2. CDR3 length equals 12 residues. Germline V gives CDR1 MDHEN, CDR2 SYDVKM. This chain's CDR3 is CLSGSERETQYF. As DNA, the CDR3 is TGCCTGAGCGGGAGTGAGAGAGAGACCCAGTACTTC.

This chain uses TRBV7-2 with TRBJ2-7; TRBD2 matches 9 bases. Germline trimming cut 5 bases from V and 4 bases from J; bases unmatched to any gene: 6. Germline values: CDR1 SGHTA, CDR2 FQGNSA. This CDR3 is 14 amino acids long. This CDR3 reads CASSLGTSQYEQYF. The CDR3 nucleotides are TGTGCCAGCAGCCTTGGGACTAGCCAGTACGAGCAGTACTTC.

The genes are TRBV24-1 and TRBJ2-3; D is possibly TRBD2 (5 bases). CDR3 length: 12 residues. Germline V gives CDR1 KGHDR, CDR2 SFDVKD. V lost 8 bases and J 6 bases, leaving 11 bases between the germline ends. For the CDR3, the DNA is TGTGCCACCACCGGGGTCACCGATACGCAGTATTTT. Residues: CATTGVTDTQYF.

This clone was recorded once. The V gene is TRBV21-1, the J gene TRBJ1-3; the table's TRBD1 call for D was not verified on the DNA. TRBV21-1 is a listed pseudogene. CDR3 size: 16 residues. The DNA of the CDR3 is TGTGCCAGCAGCAATGGAACAGGGACAAACGGAAACACCATATATTTT. It encodes CASSNGTGTNGNTIYF.

The chain carries TRBV27 and TRBJ1-1, with 7 bases matching TRBD1. Germline CDR1 is MNHEY and CDR2 is SMNVEV (reference sequence). V trimming: 2 bases; J trimming: 0 bases; junction bases outside the gene matches: 6. The CDR3 loop spans 16 amino acids. The CDR3: CASSLRTGALNTEAFF. For the CDR3, the DNA is TGTGCCAGCAGTTTAAGAACAGGGGCCCTGAACACTGAAGCTTTCTTT.

The chain has TRBV11-1 and TRBJ1-2, with D unclear. Trimming removed 3 bases at V and 8 bases at J, with 16 bases between. CDR1 and CDR2 from the germline V gene are SGHAT and FQDESV (reference sequence). This CDR3 has 14 amino acids. The CDR3 loop is CASSLGGPGRGYTF. The CDR3 coding sequence is TGTGCCAGCAGCTTGGGCGGCCCGGGGAGAGGCTACACCTTC.

The V call is TRBV28, the J call TRBJ1-1, with 10 bases fitting TRBD1. CDR1 and CDR2 (germline): MDHEN, SYDVKM. The CDR3 is 15 residues long. With 5 bases clipped from V and 2 bases from J, the junction kept 5 bases outside the gene matches. CDR3 in amino acids: CASSPRQGANTEAFF. The CDR3, as DNA: TGTGCCAGCAGTCCCAGACAGGGGGCTAACACTGAAGCTTTCTTT.

The V call is TRBV5-8, the J call TRBJ2-7; the match to TRBD2 covers 7 bases. CDR1 is SGHTS and CDR2 is YDEGEE in the germline V gene. The CDR3 contains 14 residues. V lost 0 bases, J lost 6 bases, and 6 bases stayed unmatched. CDR3 sequence (DNA): TGTGCCAGCAGCTTGGCGGGAGGCCGGGTCGAGCAGTACTTC. It translates to CASSLAGGRVEQYF. Full variable domain (missing parts from reference TRBV5-8 and TRBJ2-7): EAGVTQSPTHLIKTRGQQATLRCSPISGHTSVYWYQQALGLGLQFLLWYDEGEERNRGNFPPRFSGRQFPNYSSELNVNALELEDSALYLCASSLAGGRVEQYFGPGTRLTVT.

The chain has TRBV6-4 and TRBJ1-2; 11 bases are shared with TRBD1. Looked up from germline, CDR1 is MRHNA and CDR2 is SNTAGT. There are 12 residues in the CDR3. V was clipped by 8 bases and J by 5 bases; unmatched bases: 1. The CDR3 protein is CASGQGAYGYTF. The CDR3 DNA reads as TGTGCCAGCGGACAGGGGGCTTATGGCTACACCTTC.

The rearrangement links TRBV6-6 to TRBJ2-2; a possible D gene is TRBD2 (6 bases). The germline V gene has CDR1 MNHNY and CDR2 SVGAGI (reference sequence). Trimming stripped 0 bases from V and 6 bases from J, with 14 bases between. The CDR3 consists of 16 residues. The CDR3 DNA reads as TGTGCCAGCAGTTACTCGTGGGAGGAATCCCCCGGGGAGCTGTTTTTT. Protein: CASSYSWEESPGELFF.